This is a list of T cell receptor beta chains from one sample in a study of blood T cell repertoires in COVID-19. Only in-frame clones appear in the TCRdb table, and some are missing; sequencing was by immunoSEQ multiplex PCR. The table records 200,000 to 250,000 clones, around 90% of them present only once. Material for sequencing was peripheral blood. The receptors shown here come from a woman aged 70-85 years with active or convalescent COVID-19. Both conserved end residues are part of each CDR3. A D gene is named only where the DNA matches it firmly. For some rows the clone size is stated as once, few or many, or as a class when expanded; others skip it.

J gene: TRBJ2-7
clone size: NA
D gene: NA
CDR3 length: 17
V gene: TRBV21-1
CDR3 protein: CASSKGSRGSRSYEQYF
CDR3 DNA: TGTGCCAGCAGCAAGGGGTCAAGGGGTAGTAGGTCCTACGAGCAGTACTTC

J gene: TRBJ2-2
clone size: NA
D gene: NA
CDR3 length: 16
V gene: TRBV7-2
CDR3 protein: CASSLVGRVNTGELFF
CDR3 DNA: TGTGCCAGCAGCTTAGTTGGCAGGGTGAACACCGGGGAGCTGTTTTTT

J gene: TRBJ2-7
clone size: NA
D gene: NA
CDR3 length: 13
V gene: TRBV9
CDR3 protein: CASSTTSSYEQYF
CDR3 DNA: TGTGCCAGCAGCACCACTAGCTCCTACGAGCAGTACTTC

J gene: TRBJ1-2
clone size: NA
D gene: TRBD1
CDR3 length: 16
V gene: TRBV9
CDR3 protein: CASSVDYRDRERGYTF
CDR3 DNA: TGTGCCAGCAGCGTAGACTACCGGGACAGGGAGCGCGGCTACACCTTC

J gene: TRBJ1-2
clone size: few
D gene: NA
CDR3 length: 15
V gene: TRBV11-1
CDR3 protein: CASSLLSGTTEGYTF
CDR3 DNA: TGTGCCAGCAGTTTACTGTCCGGGACAACAGAAGGCTACACCTTC

J gene: TRBJ1-4
clone size: NA
D gene: TRBD1
CDR3 length: 17
V gene: TRBV3-1/TRBV3-2
CDR3 protein: CASSPYPGQGTREKLFF
CDR3 DNA: TGTGCCAGCAGCCCCTACCCTGGACAGGGGACACGGGAAAAACTGTTTTTT

J gene: TRBJ2-3
clone size: NA
D gene: NA
CDR3 length: 11
V gene: TRBV19
CDR3 protein: CASGLTDTQYF
CDR3 DNA: TGTGCCAGTGGACTCACAGATACGCAGTATTTT

J gene: TRBJ1-3
clone size: NA
D gene: NA
CDR3 length: 12
V gene: TRBV7-9
CDR3 protein: CASSLSGNTIYF
CDR3 DNA: TGTGCCAGCAGCCTCAGTGGAAACACCATATATTTT

J gene: TRBJ2-5
clone size: NA
D gene: NA
CDR3 length: 14
V gene: TRBV5-1
CDR3 protein: CASSLGQAWETQYF
CDR3 DNA: TGCGCCAGCAGCTTGGGACAGGCGTGGGAGACCCAGTACTTC

J gene: TRBJ1-4
clone size: NA
D gene: TRBD1
CDR3 length: 14
V gene: TRBV7-9
CDR3 protein: CASSLQGTDEKLFF
CDR3 DNA: TGTGCCAGCAGCTTACAGGGGACAGATGAAAAACTGTTTTTT

J gene: TRBJ1-5
clone size: NA
D gene: TRBD1
CDR3 length: 17
V gene: TRBV6-2/TRBV6-3
CDR3 protein: CASSYRTGPGGNQPQHF
CDR3 DNA: TGTGCCAGCAGTTACCGGACAGGCCCAGGGGGCAATCAGCCCCAGCATTTT

J gene: TRBJ2-7
clone size: NA
D gene: TRBD1
CDR3 length: 14
V gene: TRBV5-1
CDR3 protein: CASSSGQGAYEQYF
CDR3 DNA: TGCGCCAGCAGCTCAGGACAGGGGGCGTACGAGCAGTACTTC

J gene: TRBJ1-1
clone size: NA
D gene: TRBD1
CDR3 length: 13
V gene: TRBV11-2
CDR3 protein: CASRPRQGTEAFF
CDR3 DNA: TGTGCCAGCAGGCCTCGACAGGGGACTGAAGCTTTCTTT

J gene: TRBJ2-1
clone size: NA
D gene: NA
CDR3 length: 12
V gene: TRBV14
CDR3 protein: CASSQDRLEQFF
CDR3 DNA: TGTGCCAGCAGCCAAGACCGTCTGGAGCAGTTCTTC

J gene: TRBJ1-2
clone size: NA
D gene: NA
CDR3 length: 15
V gene: TRBV7-9
CDR3 protein: CASSLAPGANYGYTF
CDR3 DNA: TGTGCCAGCAGCTTAGCCCCGGGGGCTAACTATGGCTACACCTTC

J gene: TRBJ1-3
clone size: once
D gene: NA
CDR3 length: 14
V gene: TRBV5-5
CDR3 protein: CASSLGGSGNTIYF
CDR3 DNA: TGTGCCAGCAGCTTAGGGGGATCTGGAAACACCATATATTTT

J gene: TRBJ1-2
clone size: NA
D gene: NA
CDR3 length: 12
V gene: TRBV6-5
CDR3 protein: CASNERVEGYTF
CDR3 DNA: TGTGCCAGCAACGAACGAGTTGAGGGCTACACCTTC

J gene: TRBJ2-2
clone size: NA
D gene: TRBD1
CDR3 length: 16
V gene: TRBV18
CDR3 protein: CASSPLGTGTPGELFF
CDR3 DNA: TGTGCCAGCTCACCACTGGGGACAGGGACTCCCGGGGAGCTGTTTTTT

J gene: TRBJ1-2
clone size: NA
D gene: NA
CDR3 length: 17
V gene: TRBV6-6
CDR3 protein: CASSPLRQLRANYGYTF
CDR3 DNA: TGTGCCAGCAGTCCTCTTCGGCAGCTCCGGGCTAACTATGGCTACACCTTC

J gene: TRBJ2-5
clone size: NA
D gene: NA
CDR3 length: 14
V gene: TRBV3-1/TRBV3-2
CDR3 protein: CASSQFGEKETQYF
CDR3 DNA: TGTGCCAGCAGCCAATTCGGAGAGAAAGAGACCCAGTACTTC

J gene: TRBJ1-1
clone size: NA
D gene: TRBD1
CDR3 length: 15
V gene: TRBV5-4
CDR3 protein: CASSYGQVGGTEAFF
CDR3 DNA: TGTGCCAGCAGCTACGGACAGGTTGGGGGGACTGAAGCTTTCTTT

J gene: TRBJ1-1
clone size: NA
D gene: TRBD1
CDR3 length: 13
V gene: TRBV6-5
CDR3 protein: CASSPTGVPEAFF
CDR3 DNA: TGTGCCAGCAGTCCTACAGGGGTTCCTGAAGCTTTCTTT

J gene: TRBJ1-5
clone size: NA
D gene: TRBD1
CDR3 length: 14
V gene: TRBV6-6
CDR3 protein: CASSLEGQGMPQHF
CDR3 DNA: TGTGCCAGCAGTTTGGAGGGACAGGGCATGCCCCAGCATTTT

J gene: TRBJ2-5
clone size: NA
D gene: NA
CDR3 length: 15
V gene: TRBV5-4
CDR3 protein: CASSLGLGWQETQYF
CDR3 DNA: TGTGCCAGCAGCTTGGGACTTGGGTGGCAAGAGACCCAGTACTTC

J gene: TRBJ1-1
clone size: few
D gene: TRBD1
CDR3 length: 15
V gene: TRBV6-5
CDR3 protein: CASRLSGGLNTEAFF
CDR3 DNA: TGTGCCAGCCGTCTCTCAGGGGGACTGAACACTGAAGCTTTCTTT

J gene: TRBJ2-2
clone size: NA
D gene: TRBD1
CDR3 length: 17
V gene: TRBV5-4
CDR3 protein: CASSLRGQGAKTGELFF
CDR3 DNA: TGTGCCAGCAGCTTGAGGGGACAGGGGGCTAAGACCGGGGAGCTGTTTTTT

J gene: TRBJ1-5
clone size: once
D gene: NA
CDR3 length: 14
V gene: TRBV6-5
CDR3 protein: CASSPGQLNQPQHF
CDR3 DNA: TGTGCCAGCAGTCCAGGACAGCTCAATCAGCCCCAGCATTTT

J gene: TRBJ2-3
clone size: NA
D gene: NA
CDR3 length: 14
V gene: TRBV5-6
CDR3 protein: CASSLYGDTDTQYF
CDR3 DNA: TGTGCCAGCAGCTTGTACGGGGACACAGATACGCAGTATTTT

J gene: TRBJ1-6
clone size: NA
D gene: NA
CDR3 length: 13
V gene: TRBV7-2
CDR3 protein: CASSPRTVSPLHF
CDR3 DNA: TGTGCCAGCAGCCCCCGGACAGTTTCACCCCTCCACTTT

J gene: TRBJ1-6
clone size: NA
D gene: NA
CDR3 length: 15
V gene: TRBV7-3
CDR3 protein: CASSVTRRGNSPLHF
CDR3 DNA: TGTGCCAGCAGCGTAACCCGAAGGGGTAATTCACCCCTCCACTTT

J gene: TRBJ2-7
clone size: NA
D gene: NA
CDR3 length: 11
V gene: TRBV7-9
CDR3 protein: CASSLNRPQYF
CDR3 DNA: TGTGCCAGCAGCTTAAACAGACCCCAGTACTTC

J gene: TRBJ1-6
clone size: NA
D gene: TRBD1
CDR3 length: 14
V gene: TRBV6-5
CDR3 protein: CASFPGQGGSPLHF
CDR3 DNA: TGTGCCAGTTTCCCGGGACAGGGAGGTTCACCCCTCCACTTT

J gene: TRBJ1-1
clone size: NA
D gene: TRBD1
CDR3 length: 15
V gene: TRBV6-2/TRBV6-3
CDR3 protein: CASSYSRRQGAEAFF
CDR3 DNA: TGTGCCAGCAGTTACTCCCGGCGACAGGGCGCTGAAGCTTTCTTT

J gene: TRBJ1-1
clone size: once
D gene: NA
CDR3 length: 13
V gene: TRBV6-5
CDR3 protein: CASSYGEDSRAFF
CDR3 DNA: TGTGCCAGCAGTTACGGAGAGGACTCCAGGGCTTTCTTT

J gene: TRBJ1-5
clone size: NA
D gene: TRBD1
CDR3 length: 14
V gene: TRBV7-9
CDR3 protein: CASSLQGEDQPQHF
CDR3 DNA: TGTGCCAGCAGCTTACAGGGGGAGGATCAGCCCCAGCATTTT

J gene: TRBJ1-3
clone size: NA
D gene: NA
CDR3 length: 14
V gene: TRBV5-1
CDR3 protein: CASSRGELGNTIYF
CDR3 DNA: TGCGCCAGCAGCCGCGGGGAGCTTGGAAACACCATATATTTT

J gene: TRBJ2-2
clone size: NA
D gene: NA
CDR3 length: 15
V gene: TRBV18
CDR3 protein: CASSPVQINTGELFF
CDR3 DNA: TGTGCCAGCTCACCAGTACAGATAAACACCGGGGAGCTGTTTTTT

J gene: TRBJ1-1
clone size: NA
D gene: TRBD1
CDR3 length: 14
V gene: TRBV5-1
CDR3 protein: CASSAGQALTEAFF
CDR3 DNA: TGCGCCAGCAGCGCAGGACAGGCCCTCACTGAAGCTTTCTTT

J gene: TRBJ2-2
clone size: NA
D gene: NA
CDR3 length: 13
V gene: TRBV9
CDR3 protein: CASSVQFPGELFF
CDR3 DNA: TGTGCCAGCAGCGTCCAATTCCCCGGGGAGCTGTTTTTT

J gene: TRBJ1-5
clone size: NA
D gene: TRBD1
CDR3 length: 15
V gene: TRBV5-1
CDR3 protein: CASSRTAGGVEPQHF
CDR3 DNA: TGCGCCAGCAGCCGCACTGCAGGGGGCGTTGAGCCCCAGCATTTT

J gene: TRBJ1-6
clone size: few
D gene: NA
CDR3 length: 16
V gene: TRBV25-1
CDR3 protein: CASKATRIQENSPLHF
CDR3 DNA: TGTGCCAGTAAGGCCACCAGGATACAGGAGAATTCACCCCTCCACTTT

J gene: TRBJ1-2
clone size: NA
D gene: NA
CDR3 length: 15
V gene: TRBV4-3
CDR3 protein: CASSQDGRARGGYTF
CDR3 DNA: TGCGCCAGCAGCCAAGACGGTAGGGCAAGGGGTGGCTACACCTTC

J gene: TRBJ2-3
clone size: NA
D gene: NA
CDR3 length: 14
V gene: TRBV2
CDR3 protein: CASSGQGSTDTQYF
CDR3 DNA: TGTGCCAGCAGTGGGCAGGGGAGCACAGATACGCAGTATTTT

J gene: TRBJ1-5
clone size: NA
D gene: TRBD1
CDR3 length: 14
V gene: TRBV2
CDR3 protein: CASSGQGGNQPQHF
CDR3 DNA: TGTGCCAGCAGCGGACAGGGCGGCAATCAGCCCCAGCATTTT

J gene: TRBJ1-4
clone size: NA
D gene: TRBD1
CDR3 length: 16
V gene: TRBV7-6
CDR3 protein: CASSSKQGAGNEKLFF
CDR3 DNA: TGTGCCAGCAGCTCCAAACAGGGGGCTGGGAATGAAAAACTGTTTTTT

J gene: TRBJ2-7
clone size: few
D gene: TRBD1
CDR3 length: 16
V gene: TRBV27
CDR3 protein: CASSEYRTGATYEQYF
CDR3 DNA: TGTGCCAGCAGTGAATACCGGACAGGGGCTACCTACGAGCAGTACTTC

J gene: TRBJ2-2
clone size: NA
D gene: NA
CDR3 length: 15
V gene: TRBV4-1
CDR3 protein: CASGSGVWNTGELFF
CDR3 DNA: TGCGCCAGCGGATCAGGGGTTTGGAACACCGGGGAGCTGTTTTTT

J gene: TRBJ2-1
clone size: NA
D gene: NA
CDR3 length: 15
V gene: TRBV4-3
CDR3 protein: CASSQGRDTYNEQFF
CDR3 DNA: TGCGCCAGCAGTCAAGGCAGGGACACATACAATGAGCAGTTCTTC

J gene: TRBJ1-1
clone size: few
D gene: NA
CDR3 length: 11
V gene: TRBV11-3
CDR3 protein: CASSKTGPLIF
CDR3 DNA: TGTGCCAGCAGCAAAACAGGCCCGCTAATCTTT

J gene: TRBJ2-7
clone size: NA
D gene: TRBD1
CDR3 length: 13
V gene: TRBV7-2
CDR3 protein: CASSYDRGDEQYF
CDR3 DNA: TGTGCCAGCAGCTATGACAGGGGCGACGAGCAGTACTTC

J gene: TRBJ2-2
clone size: NA
D gene: NA
CDR3 length: 15
V gene: TRBV5-1
CDR3 protein: CASSTGQTNTGELFF
CDR3 DNA: TGCGCCAGCAGCACCGGACAGACCAACACCGGGGAGCTGTTTTTT